This T cell receptor (beta chain) was obtained from a study of cytomegalovirus exposure and HLA in healthy donors. Looking at the study overall: A data release that came early held around 85 million unique TCRs from HLA-typed donors. Study-wide results and limits: Immune exposure was documented only through CMV serostatus. Most TCR beta V segments were productive about 90% or about 30% of the time in an earlier analysis. High sensitivity and specificity were reportedly achieved when the classifier diagnosed cytomegalovirus status.

Germline V gives CDR1 SNHLY, CDR2 FYNNEI. J lost 4 bases, V lost 9 bases, and 8 bases had no gene match. This CDR3 has 14 amino acids. Vbeta (60) and Jbeta (13) primers were used in the PCR. Profiled with immunoSEQ multiplex PCR; TCRdb holds only in-frame clones, not every one. Recorded for this sample: 110,000 to 150,000 clones. Details on this clone: Antigen specificity is unknown.

The receptor was isolated from a woman aged 18 to 35 in good health and CMV-seronegative. The chain employs TRBV2 and TRBJ2-2; TRBD1 matches at 7 bases. The sample was PBMCs. In nucleotides, the CDR3 is TGTGCCAGTACCCCGGGACAGTTCACCGGGGAGCTGTTTTTT. This gives the protein CASTPGQFTGELFF.